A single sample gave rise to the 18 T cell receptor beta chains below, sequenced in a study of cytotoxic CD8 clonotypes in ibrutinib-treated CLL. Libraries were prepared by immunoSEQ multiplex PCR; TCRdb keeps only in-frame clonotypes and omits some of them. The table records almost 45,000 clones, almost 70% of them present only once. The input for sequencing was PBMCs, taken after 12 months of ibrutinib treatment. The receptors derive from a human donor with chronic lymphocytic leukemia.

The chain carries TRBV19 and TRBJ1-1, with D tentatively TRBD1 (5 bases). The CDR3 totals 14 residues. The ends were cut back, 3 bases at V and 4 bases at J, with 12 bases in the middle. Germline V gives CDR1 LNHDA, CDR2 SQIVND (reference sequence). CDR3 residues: CASSIREGTTEAFF. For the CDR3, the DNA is TGTGCCAGTAGTATCAGGGAGGGGACCACTGAAGCTTTCTTT.

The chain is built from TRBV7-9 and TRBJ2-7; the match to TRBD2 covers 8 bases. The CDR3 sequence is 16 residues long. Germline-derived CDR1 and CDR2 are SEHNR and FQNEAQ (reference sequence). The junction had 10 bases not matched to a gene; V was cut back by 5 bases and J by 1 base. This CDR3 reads CASSPPGGDRSYEQYF. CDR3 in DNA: TGTGCCAGCAGCCCCCCGGGGGGGGATAGGTCCTACGAGCAGTACTTC.

The chain's CDR3 is CASSSRVFGYNEQFF. The CDR3 DNA sequence: TGTGCCAGCAGCTCAAGAGTGTTCGGATACAATGAGCAGTTCTTC. The gene calls are TRBV11-2 and TRBJ2-1; D is unclear. There are 15 residues in the CDR3. The germline V gene encodes CDR1 SGHAT and CDR2 FQNNGV. The germline V and J ends were trimmed by 4 bases and 4 bases, with 14 bases remaining between them. Using reference TRBV11-2 and TRBJ2-1 for the parts outside the CDR3, the full variable domain is EAGVAQSPRYKIIEKRQSVAFWCNPISGHATLYWYQQILGQGPKLLIQFQNNGVVDDSQLPKDRFSAERLKGVDSTLKIQPAKLEDSAVYLCASSSRVFGYNEQFFGPGTRLTVL.

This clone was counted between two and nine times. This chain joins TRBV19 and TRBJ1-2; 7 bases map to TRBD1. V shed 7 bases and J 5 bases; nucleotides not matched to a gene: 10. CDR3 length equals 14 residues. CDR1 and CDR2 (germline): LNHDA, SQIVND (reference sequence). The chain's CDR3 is CASTPAGTDYGYTF. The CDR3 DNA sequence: TGTGCCAGTACCCCCGCCGGGACAGATTATGGCTACACCTTC.

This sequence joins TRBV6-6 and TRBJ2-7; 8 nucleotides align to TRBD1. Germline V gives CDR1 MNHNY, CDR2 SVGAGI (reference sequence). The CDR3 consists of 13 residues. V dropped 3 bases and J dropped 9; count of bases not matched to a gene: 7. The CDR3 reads CASSYIGQGGQYF. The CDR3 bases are TGTGCCAGCAGTTATATCGGACAGGGAGGGCAGTACTTC.

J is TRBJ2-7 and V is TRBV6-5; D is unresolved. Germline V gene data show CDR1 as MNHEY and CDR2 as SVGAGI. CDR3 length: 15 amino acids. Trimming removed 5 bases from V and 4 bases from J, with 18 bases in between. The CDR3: CASSQPTASPYEQYF. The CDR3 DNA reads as TGTGCCAGCAGTCAACCCACCGCGTCACCATACGAGCAGTACTTC.

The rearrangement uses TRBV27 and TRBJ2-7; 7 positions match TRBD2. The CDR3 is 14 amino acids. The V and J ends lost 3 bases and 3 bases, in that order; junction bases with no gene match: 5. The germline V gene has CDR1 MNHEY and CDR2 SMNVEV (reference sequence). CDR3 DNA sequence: TGTGCCAGCAGTTTGGGAGGGCCGAACTACGAGCAGTACTTC. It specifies CASSLGGPNYEQYF.

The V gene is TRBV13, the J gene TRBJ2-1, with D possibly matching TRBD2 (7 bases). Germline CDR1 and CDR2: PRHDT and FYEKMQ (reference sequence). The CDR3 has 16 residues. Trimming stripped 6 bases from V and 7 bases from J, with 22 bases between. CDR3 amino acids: CASSPRGGRTGNEQFF. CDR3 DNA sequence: TGTGCCAGCAGTCCCAGGGGCGGGAGAACTGGAAATGAGCAGTTCTTC.

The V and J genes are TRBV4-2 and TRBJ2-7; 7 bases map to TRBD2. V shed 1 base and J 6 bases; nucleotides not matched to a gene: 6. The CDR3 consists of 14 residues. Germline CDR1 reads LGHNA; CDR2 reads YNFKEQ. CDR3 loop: CASSQVREGSEQYF. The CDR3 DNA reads TGTGCCAGCAGCCAAGTTAGGGAGGGATCCGAGCAGTACTTC.

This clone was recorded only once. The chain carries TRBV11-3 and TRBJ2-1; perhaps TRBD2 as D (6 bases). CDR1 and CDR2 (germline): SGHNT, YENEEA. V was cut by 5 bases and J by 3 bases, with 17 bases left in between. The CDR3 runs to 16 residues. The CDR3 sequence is CASSPTLSGYYNEQFF. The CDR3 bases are TGTGCCAGCAGCCCAACACTTAGCGGTTACTACAATGAGCAGTTCTTC.

This chain's CDR3 is CASKTGGTDTQYF. The DNA for the CDR3 is TGTGCCAGTAAAACGGGAGGAACAGATACGCAGTATTTT. V usage is TRBV19 and J usage is TRBJ2-3, with 7 positions matching TRBD2. Trimming took 7 bases from V and 3 from J; bases not matched to a gene: 4. CDR3 length: 13 residues. Germline-derived CDR1 and CDR2 are LNHDA and SQIVND (reference sequence).

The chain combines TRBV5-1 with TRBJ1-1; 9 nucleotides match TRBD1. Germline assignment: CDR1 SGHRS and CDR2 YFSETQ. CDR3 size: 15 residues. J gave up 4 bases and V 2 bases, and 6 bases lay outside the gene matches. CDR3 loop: CASSFNRGLGTEAFF. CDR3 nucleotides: TGCGCCAGCAGCTTCAACAGGGGGCTGGGCACTGAAGCTTTCTTT.

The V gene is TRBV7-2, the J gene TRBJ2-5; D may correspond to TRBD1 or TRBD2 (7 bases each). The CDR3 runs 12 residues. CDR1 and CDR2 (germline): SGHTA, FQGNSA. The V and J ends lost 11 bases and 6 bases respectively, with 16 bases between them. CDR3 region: CAGEGAGKTQYF. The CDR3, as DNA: TGTGCCGGGGAGGGGGCCGGGAAGACCCAGTACTTC.

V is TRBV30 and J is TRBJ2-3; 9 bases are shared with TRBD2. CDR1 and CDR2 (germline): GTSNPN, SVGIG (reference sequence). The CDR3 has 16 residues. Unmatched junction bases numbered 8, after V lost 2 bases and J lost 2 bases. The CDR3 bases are TGTGCCTGGAGTACTTGGGCGGGAGGGTACACAGATACGCAGTATTTT. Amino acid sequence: CAWSTWAGGYTDTQYF.

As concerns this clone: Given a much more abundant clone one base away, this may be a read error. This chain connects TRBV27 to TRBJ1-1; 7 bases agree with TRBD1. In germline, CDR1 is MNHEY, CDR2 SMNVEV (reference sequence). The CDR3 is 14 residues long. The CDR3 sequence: CASNRQGPNTEVFF. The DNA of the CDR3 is TGTGCCAGCAACCGACAGGGACCTAACACTGAAGTTTTCTTT.

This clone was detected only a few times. For the CDR3, the DNA is TGTGCCAGCAGCTCGTGGTTGCTGAACACTGAAGCTTTCTTT. This gives the protein CASSSWLLNTEAFF. The genes are TRBV5-4 and TRBJ1-1; no clear D gene. The CDR3 covers 14 residues. CDR1 SGHNT and CDR2 YYREEE come from the germline V gene (reference sequence). V lost 3 bases to trimming and J lost 0 bases, with 9 bases between them.

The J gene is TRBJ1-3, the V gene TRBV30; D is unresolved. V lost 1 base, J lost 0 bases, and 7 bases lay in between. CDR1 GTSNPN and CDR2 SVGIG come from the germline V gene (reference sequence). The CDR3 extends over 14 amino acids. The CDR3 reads CAWSENLSGNTIYF. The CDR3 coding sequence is TGTGCCTGGAGTGAGAACCTCTCTGGAAACACCATATATTTT.

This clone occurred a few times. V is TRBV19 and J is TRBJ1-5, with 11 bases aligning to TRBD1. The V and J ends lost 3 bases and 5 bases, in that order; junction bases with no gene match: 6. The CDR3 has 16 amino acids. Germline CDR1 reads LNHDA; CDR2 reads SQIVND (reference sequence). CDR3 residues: CASSILGTGGHQPQHF. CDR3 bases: TGTGCCAGTAGTATTCTTGGGACAGGGGGGCATCAGCCCCAGCATTTT.